Shown below are 20 T cell receptor beta chains from a single sample sequenced in a study of shared clonotypes between healthy human individuals. Produced via immunoSEQ multiplex PCR; TCRdb's table is partial and in-frame only. The sample contains about 2.2 million clones, about 93% of which appear only once. CD45RO-negative cells were positively selected for CCR7, leaving out terminally differentiated effector memory CD45RA+ cells. Specimen: naive CD8+ T cells from PBMCs. These receptors all come from a man younger than 30 in good health. Some clones in this sample may be carry-over from other donors' samples.

The rearrangement links TRBV27 to TRBJ2-7, with 12 positions matching TRBD2. The CDR3 runs 17 residues. Germline CDR1 and CDR2: MNHEY and SMNVEV (reference sequence). V dropped 3 bases and J dropped 3; count of bases not matched to a gene: 9. The CDR3 loop is CASSFGVPGLAGYEQYF. DNA for the CDR3: TGTGCCAGCAGTTTTGGGGTACCGGGACTAGCGGGCTACGAGCAGTACTTC.

The sample holds a few counts of this clone. This chain joins TRBV13 and TRBJ2-2; 12 positions match TRBD2. CDR3 length equals 15 residues. In germline, CDR1 is PRHDT, CDR2 FYEKMQ (reference sequence). The trim removed 4 bases at V and 6 bases at J, leaving 3 bases unmatched. This CDR3 reads CASSSRLAGAGELFF. The CDR3 DNA reads TGTGCCAGCAGCTCCCGACTAGCGGGAGCCGGGGAGCTGTTTTTT.

The chain is built from TRBV10-3 and TRBJ1-1, with TRBD1 as a possible D gene (5 bases). The V and J ends lost 5 bases and 1 base respectively, with 11 bases between them. This CDR3 has 14 residues. CDR1 ENHRY and CDR2 SYGVKD come from the germline V gene. CDR3 residues: CAISRGFENTEAFF. For the CDR3, the DNA is TGTGCCATCAGTAGGGGTTTTGAGAACACTGAAGCTTTCTTT.

This chain links TRBV30 with TRBJ1-1, with D possibly matching TRBD1 (6 bases). CDR3 length: 14 residues. Trimming shortened V by 4 bases and J by 4 bases, and 16 bases separated the two germline ends. Looked up from germline, CDR1 is GTSNPN and CDR2 is SVGIG (reference sequence). CDR3 sequence reads: CAWKHRGFATEAFF. The DNA for the CDR3 is TGTGCCTGGAAACATAGGGGGTTTGCCACTGAAGCTTTCTTT.

The rearrangement uses TRBV10-3 and TRBJ2-1, with D perhaps matching TRBD1 (7 bases). This CDR3 has 16 amino acids. Trimming removed 5 bases at V and 2 bases at J, with 16 bases between. Germline lookup yields CDR1 ENHRY and CDR2 SYGVKD. For the CDR3, the DNA is TGTGCCATCAGTCCGGAGGGGCAGGGGGCCTACAATGAGCAGTTCTTC. Its translation is CAISPEGQGAYNEQFF.

V usage is TRBV4-3 and J usage is TRBJ2-5; 13 nucleotides line up with TRBD2. Germline CDR1 is LGHNA and CDR2 is YSLEER. CDR3 length: 17 amino acids. V dropped 3 bases and J dropped 2; count of bases not matched to a gene: 6. Here the CDR3 reads CASSHLGLAGEQETQYF. The CDR3 DNA reads as TGCGCCAGCAGCCACTTAGGACTAGCGGGAGAGCAAGAGACCCAGTACTTC.

The DNA for the CDR3 is TGCGCCAGCAGCCAAGGCCAGGCTCCGAGAACCGGGGAGCTGTTTTTT. It encodes CASSQGQAPRTGELFF. This chain connects TRBV4-1 to TRBJ2-2; D is uncertain. The CDR3 consists of 16 residues. Trimming shortened V by 1 base and J by 5 bases, and 14 bases separated the two germline ends. Germline assignment: CDR1 MGHRA and CDR2 YSYEKL.

The chain combines TRBV18 with TRBJ2-1; D gene uncertain. CDR3 length: 13 amino acids. Germline V lookup: CDR1 KGHSH, CDR2 LQKENI. Trimming stripped 2 bases from V and 10 bases from J, with 12 bases between. The CDR3 protein is CASSPWSGREQFF. CDR3 bases: TGTGCCAGCTCACCATGGTCTGGGCGCGAGCAGTTCTTC.

The V gene is TRBV27, the J gene TRBJ2-7; no clear D gene. The CDR3 consists of 16 residues. V gave up 4 bases and J gave up 0 bases, with 16 bases separating them. Looked up from germline, CDR1 is MNHEY and CDR2 is SMNVEV (reference sequence). For the CDR3, the DNA is TGTGCCAGCAGTTCCCCGGGCCCTCAAAGCTCCTACGAGCAGTACTTC. Protein: CASSSPGPQSSYEQYF.

The rearrangement joins TRBV27 to TRBJ2-3; D remains unclear. The germline V gene has CDR1 MNHEY and CDR2 SMNVEV (reference sequence). V was trimmed by 5 bases and J by 1 base, leaving 10 bases between them. This CDR3 has 14 amino acids. CDR3 coding DNA: TGTGCCAGCAGTCTAACGGGCCGCACAGATACGCAGTATTTT. Its translation: CASSLTGRTDTQYF.

The chain couples TRBV2 to TRBJ1-2; TRBD1 might be the D (6 bases). The V end lost 1 base, the J end lost 0 bases, and 15 bases lay between the germline ends. This CDR3 comprises 17 residues. Germline V gene sequence: CDR1 SNHLY, CDR2 FYNNEI. The CDR3 DNA follows: TGTGCCAGCAGTGAAGTGGTTGACAGGAGCCCTAACTATGGCTACACCTTC. This encodes CASSEVVDRSPNYGYTF. Using reference TRBV2 and TRBJ1-2 for the parts outside the CDR3, the full variable domain is EPEVTQTPSHQVTQMGQEVILRCVPISNHLYFYWYRQILGQKVEFLVSFYNNEISEKSEIFDDQFSVERPDGSNFTLKIRSTKLEDSAMYFCASSEVVDRSPNYGYTFGSGTRLTVV.

J is TRBJ2-5 and V is TRBV28; D is perhaps TRBD1 (6 bases). The end of the DNA fits TRBJ2-7 better, so the J call may be wrong. The germline V gene has CDR1 MDHEN and CDR2 SYDVKM. The CDR3 length is 14 residues. The CDR3 DNA follows: TGTGCCAGCGATTCGGGACACCTCCCCTACGAGCAGTACTTC. Translation: CASDSGHLPYEQYF.

The rearrangement joins TRBV15 to TRBJ1-2; D gene uncertain. Germline CDR1 is LNHNV and CDR2 is YYDKDF (reference sequence). V gave up 3 bases and J gave up 4 bases, with 9 bases separating them. The CDR3 spans 13 residues. This CDR3 is CATSSPESYGYTF. The CDR3 DNA sequence: TGTGCCACCAGCAGCCCGGAGAGCTATGGCTACACCTTC.

The V and J genes are TRBV29-1 and TRBJ2-1; TRBD2 might be the D (6 bases). This CDR3 spans 14 amino acids. V lost 7 bases to trimming and J lost 4 bases, with 17 bases between them. Germline CDR1 is SQVTM and CDR2 is ANQGSEA. Here the CDR3 DNA reads TGCAGCGCGCTCGAGGCGGGGCCTTACAATGAGCAGTTCTTC. Amino acids: CSALEAGPYNEQFF.

V and J are TRBV5-6 and TRBJ2-3, with D perhaps TRBD2 (6 bases). V was trimmed by 0 bases and J by 4 bases, leaving 9 bases between them. The CDR3 is 14 residues long. CDR1 and CDR2 (germline): SGHDT, YYEEEE. The CDR3 DNA reads as TGTGCCAGCAGCTTGGGCGGGACCTCAGATACGCAGTATTTT. Translating it yields CASSLGGTSDTQYF.

This clone is a singleton in its sample. The chain has TRBV15 and TRBJ2-5; either TRBD1 or TRBD2 may fit D (5 bases each). The V and J ends lost 5 bases and 5 bases respectively, with 9 bases between them. Germline-derived CDR1 and CDR2 are LNHNV and YYDKDF (reference sequence). This CDR3 is built from 12 residues. CDR3 loop: CATSQGDETQYF. The CDR3 region has the DNA TGTGCCACCAGCCAAGGGGACGAGACCCAGTACTTC.

The chain employs TRBV27 and TRBJ2-2; 8 bases align to TRBD2. CDR1 MNHEY and CDR2 SMNVEV come from the germline V gene (reference sequence). With V trimmed by 3 bases and J by 4 bases, 13 bases remained unmatched. The CDR3 has 18 amino acids. CDR3 protein: CASSFRTSGEKRTGELFF. In nucleotides, the CDR3 is TGTGCCAGCAGTTTCCGCACTAGCGGAGAAAAACGCACCGGGGAGCTGTTTTTT.

The chain links TRBV9 to TRBJ2-6, with TRBD2 as a possible D gene (7 bases). Germline values: CDR1 SGDLS, CDR2 YYNGEE. CDR3 length equals 17 residues. V lost 3 bases and J 0 bases, leaving 13 bases between the germline ends. CDR3: CASSARGGPSGANVLTF. The CDR3 DNA reads TGTGCCAGCAGCGCAAGGGGGGGCCCCTCTGGGGCCAACGTCCTGACTTTC.

The chain combines TRBV23-1 with TRBJ2-1; TRBD2 matches 7 bases. TRBV23-1 is labeled an ORF, and its function is uncertain. The V gene end was trimmed by 1 base and the J gene end by 12 bases; junction bases not matched to a gene: 18. CDR3 length: 17 amino acids. This CDR3 is CASSQYRIRVGRAGQFF. The CDR3 bases are TGCGCCAGCAGTCAATACAGAATAAGGGTAGGGAGGGCCGGGCAGTTCTTC.

The V and J genes are TRBV7-3 and TRBJ1-1; 8 positions agree with TRBD1. The CDR3 extends over 13 amino acids. Per germline, CDR1 SGHTA and CDR2 FQGTGA. J lost 4 bases, V lost 6 bases, and 4 bases had no gene match. CDR3 in DNA: TGTGCCAGCAGACAGGGGGTCGGCACTGAAGCTTTCTTT. Translation: CASRQGVGTEAFF.